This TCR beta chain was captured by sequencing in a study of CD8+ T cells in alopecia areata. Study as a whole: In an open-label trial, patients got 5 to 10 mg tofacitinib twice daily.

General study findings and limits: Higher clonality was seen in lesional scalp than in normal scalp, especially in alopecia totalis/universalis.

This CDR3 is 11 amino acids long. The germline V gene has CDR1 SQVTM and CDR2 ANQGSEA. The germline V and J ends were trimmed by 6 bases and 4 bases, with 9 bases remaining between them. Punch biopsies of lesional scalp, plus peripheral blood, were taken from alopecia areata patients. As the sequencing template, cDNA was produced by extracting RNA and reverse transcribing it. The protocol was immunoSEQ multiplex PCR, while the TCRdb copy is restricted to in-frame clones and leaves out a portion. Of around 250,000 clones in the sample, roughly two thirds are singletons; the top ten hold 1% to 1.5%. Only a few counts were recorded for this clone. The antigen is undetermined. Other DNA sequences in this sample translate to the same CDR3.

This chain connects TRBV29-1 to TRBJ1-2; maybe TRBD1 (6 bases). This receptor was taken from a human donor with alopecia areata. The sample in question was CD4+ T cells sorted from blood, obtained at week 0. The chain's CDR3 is CSVLDSYGYTF. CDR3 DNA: TGCAGCGTATTGGACAGCTATGGCTACACCTTC.